These T cell receptor beta chains were read from a single sample in a study of cytomegalovirus exposure and HLA in healthy donors. TCRdb keeps only in-frame clones here, not all; method: immunoSEQ multiplex PCR. The data hold over 45,000 clones, with about four fifths observed a single time. Sequenced sample: PBMCs. The receptors stem from a boy aged 10-17 years in good health and CMV-seropositive. The CDR3 runs from the conserved cysteine through the conserved F or W. A D gene is named only where the DNA matches it firmly. The size field is filled for only some rows; it gives once, few, many or a size class.

DNA	CDR3	J	size	V	D
TGCAGCGTTGGGTCAGGCGTCACAGATACGCAGTATTTT	CSVGSGVTDTQYF	TRBJ2-3	NA	TRBV29-1	NA
TGTGCCAGCAGTTGGGGGACTATGCAGCCCCAGCATTTT	CASSWGTMQPQHF	TRBJ1-5	few	TRBV27	NA
TGTGCCAGCAGTTTAGCAGGGGACAGGGGACATGGCTACACCTTC	CASSLAGDRGHGYTF	TRBJ1-2	NA	TRBV27	TRBD1
TGCGCCAGCAGCCAAGAGTTACAGGGATACTATGGCTACACCTTC	CASSQELQGYYGYTF	TRBJ1-2	NA	TRBV4-1	NA
TGTGCCAGCAGCCTCAGGTCATGGGGGGGACAAGAGACCCAGTACTTC	CASSLRSWGGQETQYF	TRBJ2-5	NA	TRBV13	TRBD2
TGTGCCAGCAGTGAAGCGCTTCATATCGGTGGAGGCTCCTATAATTCACCCCTCCACTTT	CASSEALHIGGGSYNSPLHF	TRBJ1-6	few	TRBV6-1	NA
TGTGCCAGCAGTGTGAGCTACGCGCAGTACTTC	CASSVSYAQYF	TRBJ2-7	once	TRBV2	NA
TGTGCCAGCAGAATCGGACAGGACTACGAGCAGTACTTC	CASRIGQDYEQYF	TRBJ2-7	NA	TRBV6-5	TRBD1
TGTGCCAGCAGCTTAGGGCAGGGAATAGTAGGAAACACCATATATTTT	CASSLGQGIVGNTIYF	TRBJ1-3	few	TRBV7-6	NA
TGTGCCAGCAATATACGTGGAGGTAATTCACCCCTCCACTTT	CASNIRGGNSPLHF	TRBJ1-6	NA	TRBV6-5	NA
TGTGCCAGCAGCTTCGCCGATCGGGGAGAAAAACTGTTTTTT	CASSFADRGEKLFF	TRBJ1-4	NA	TRBV7-9	NA
TGTGCCAGCAGCCGACCAGGCAGCAATGAGCAGTTCTTC	CASSRPGSNEQFF	TRBJ2-1	NA	TRBV5-6	NA
TGTGCCAGCAGTGGGTCAAGCGGAGGGAACTATGGCTACACCTTC	CASSGSSGGNYGYTF	TRBJ1-2	once	TRBV2	NA
TGTGCCAGCAGCTTAGCGGGGGGCAATTACGAGCAGTACTTC	CASSLAGGNYEQYF	TRBJ2-7	NA	TRBV11-2	NA
TGTGCCAGCAGCGTATTTGGGGGGTTTGGAAACACCATATATTTT	CASSVFGGFGNTIYF	TRBJ1-3	few	TRBV9	NA
TGTGCCAGCAGTCCCGGACTGAGCAATCAGCCCCAGCATTTT	CASSPGLSNQPQHF	TRBJ1-5	NA	TRBV6-5	NA
TGTGCCAGCAGCTCTCCGGGACTTCGCCTCAATGAGCAGTTCTTC	CASSSPGLRLNEQFF	TRBJ2-1	NA	TRBV7-9	NA
TGTGCCAGTAGCCCAAGACAGGCCTATAATGAAAAACTGTTTTTT	CASSPRQAYNEKLFF	TRBJ1-4	NA	TRBV19	NA
TGTGCCTCCGAAGGAGGCCACTCCTACGAGCAGTACTTC	CASEGGHSYEQYF	TRBJ2-7	NA	TRBV5-6	NA
TGCGCCAGCAGCCAAGGGGGGGGGAGATACACTGAAGCTTTCTTT	CASSQGGGRYTEAFF	TRBJ1-1	few	TRBV4-1	NA
TGTGCCAGCAGCCCCACAGGGGGCTATACCTACGAGCAGTACTTC	CASSPTGGYTYEQYF	TRBJ2-7	NA	TRBV11-2	TRBD1
TGTGCCAGCAGCGCAGGTGTGAACACTGAAGCTTTCTTT	CASSAGVNTEAFF	TRBJ1-1	NA	TRBV4-2	NA
TGTGCCAGCAGCGAAGGGGCTTGGTTATCTAGCACAGATACGCAGTATTTT	CASSEGAWLSSTDTQYF	TRBJ2-3	NA	TRBV7-8	NA
TGCGCCAGCAGCCAGGTGACAGGGAGCACTGAAGCTTTCTTT	CASSQVTGSTEAFF	TRBJ1-1	NA	TRBV4-1	TRBD1
TGTGCCACCAGCAGAGATCAGGCCTTCTCTGGAAACACCATATATTTT	CATSRDQAFSGNTIYF	TRBJ1-3	NA	TRBV15	NA
TGTGCCAGCAGCTTAGCGCAGGGACAGAGAAATCAGCCCCAGCATTTT	CASSLAQGQRNQPQHF	TRBJ1-5	NA	TRBV7-9	TRBD1
TGTGCCAGCAGCCTGAACAGGGGATTCGAGCAGTACTTC	CASSLNRGFEQYF	TRBJ2-7	NA	TRBV7-2	TRBD1
TGTGCCAGCAGTTTATCGGCAGGGGGATCACCCCTCCACTTT	CASSLSAGGSPLHF	TRBJ1-6	NA	TRBV27	TRBD1
TGTGCCAGCTCGATGGTTCGGGAGTACGAGCAGTACTTC	CASSMVREYEQYF	TRBJ2-7	once	TRBV18	NA
TGTGCCACCAGCAGAGATCCCGGGTACGAGCAGTACTTC	CATSRDPGYEQYF	TRBJ2-7	NA	TRBV15	NA
TGTGCCAGCAGCTTACAGGGGTTTGGGCAGTTCTTC	CASSLQGFGQFF	TRBJ2-1	NA	TRBV5-6	TRBD1
TGTGCCAGTAGTATAGGACCTAGGAGGGCCGGGGAGCTGTTTTTT	CASSIGPRRAGELFF	TRBJ2-2	NA	TRBV19	NA
TGCGCCAGCACTTACTCGACAGGGGCTAACTATGGCTACACCTTC	CASTYSTGANYGYTF	TRBJ1-2	NA	TRBV5-1	TRBD1
TGCGCCAGCCGTGCCGGGGGTCTCCAAGAGACCCAGTACTTC	CASRAGGLQETQYF	TRBJ2-5	NA	TRBV5-1	NA
TGTGCCAGCAGTCAGGGTTTTACTGGCTACACCTTC	CASSQGFTGYTF	TRBJ1-2	NA	TRBV7-2	NA
TGTGCCAGCAGCTGGGGTCGGTTTCCAGGGGGAGCTTTCTTT	CASSWGRFPGGAFF	TRBJ1-1	NA	TRBV5-6	TRBD1
TGTGCCAGCAGTTCCCGCGGGACAGGGTCGGATGGCTACACCTTC	CASSSRGTGSDGYTF	TRBJ1-2	NA	TRBV27	TRBD1
TGTGCCAGCAGCTTAGGGACCCCAGGTACGCAGTATTTT	CASSLGTPGTQYF	TRBJ2-3	NA	TRBV13	NA
TGTGCCAGCAGTATACAGGTGTCCGGGGAGCTGTTTTTT	CASSIQVSGELFF	TRBJ2-2	NA	TRBV14	NA
TGCGCCAGCAGCTTGAGAGCAGGGGGACCCTATGGCTACACCTTC	CASSLRAGGPYGYTF	TRBJ1-2	NA	TRBV5-1	TRBD1
TGTGCCAGCAACTGGGGGGGCGACTACAATGAGCAGTTCTTC	CASNWGGDYNEQFF	TRBJ2-1	NA	TRBV7-9	NA
TGTGCCAGCAGCCCCCGGACAGGTCGCACAGATACGCAGTATTTT	CASSPRTGRTDTQYF	TRBJ2-3	NA	TRBV9	TRBD1
TGTGCCAGCAGTTTACCGGGGGGGTTAGATGAGCAGTTCTTC	CASSLPGGLDEQFF	TRBJ2-1	NA	TRBV27	TRBD2
TGTGCCAGCCAGGGGGCAGGGGGCTTGGGGGAGCAGTACTTC	CASQGAGGLGEQYF	TRBJ2-7	NA	TRBV7-6	TRBD1
TGTGCCAGCAGTCACAGGGACACTGAAGCTTTCTTT	CASSHRDTEAFF	TRBJ1-1	NA	TRBV2	NA
TGTGCCAGCAGCTTCCTGCGACAGGGGAGAGAGATGAACACTGAAGCTTTCTTT	CASSFLRQGREMNTEAFF	TRBJ1-1	NA	TRBV5-6	TRBD1
TGTGCCAGCTCACCTTCGGGGACAGGGGGCACAGATACGCAGTATTTT	CASSPSGTGGTDTQYF	TRBJ2-3	NA	TRBV18	TRBD1
TGTGCCAGTAGTCAAGACAGGCCGAACACTGAAGCTTTCTTT	CASSQDRPNTEAFF	TRBJ1-1	NA	TRBV19	NA
TGCGCCAGCTCGGGGGGGACAGCAGAGACCCAGTACTTC	CASSGGTAETQYF	TRBJ2-5	NA	TRBV4-1	NA
TGCGCCAGCAGCTTCGGTAAGGGGGCGAACACTGAAGCTTTCTTT	CASSFGKGANTEAFF	TRBJ1-1	few	TRBV5-1	TRBD1
TGTGCCAGCGGACGGGACACGGGACAAGCTTTCTTT	CASGRDTGQAFF	TRBJ1-1	NA	TRBV6-5	NA
TGCGCCAGCAGTGCCCAGAGGTCGAATGAAAAACTGTTTTTT	CASSAQRSNEKLFF	TRBJ1-4	NA	TRBV5-1	NA
TGTGCCAGCGCGGCCTACAAGTTCCCACCCGCTTTCTTT	CASAAYKFPPAFF	TRBJ1-1	NA	TRBV6-5	NA
TGCGCCAGCAGCACCACACGGAACACTGAAGCTTTCTTT	CASSTTRNTEAFF	TRBJ1-1	NA	TRBV5-1	NA